This T cell receptor (beta chain) stems from a study of T cells after posttransplantation cyclophosphamide. This related bone marrow graft donor gave peripheral blood on the day of marrow donation. Assay used: immunoSEQ multiplex PCR; TCRdb lists only in-frame clones, some missing. The sample yields more than 25,000 clones, without any singletons. This clone was recorded at least ten times. Its antigen is unknown. Per germline, CDR1 SQVTM and CDR2 ANQGSEA. Trimming cost V 2 bases and J 4 bases; bases outside gene matches: 5. The CDR3 is 14 residues long. The study's findings and limits: Later post-transplant blood repertoires were often dominated by donor CD8+ memory clones.

The receptor's source is a man aged 50 to 60 in good health, CMV-negative, and a related stem cell transplant donor. J is TRBJ1-1 and V is TRBV29-1; 9 bases map to TRBD1. The sequencing input was PBMCs. The CDR3 region is CSVEKTGGSTEAFF. CDR3 bases: TGCAGCGTTGAAAAGACAGGGGGATCCACTGAAGCTTTCTTT.